The T cell receptor (beta chain) described here comes from a study of high-grade serous ovarian cancer treatment subgroups. Study-wide background: Mean per sample: around 14,000 reads, 6,000 to 8,000 unique TCR beta rearrangements. Overall study findings and caveats: The analyses considered CDR3 and ignored CDR1 and CDR2.

The CDR3 runs to 12 residues. V dropped 4 bases and J dropped 6 bases, with 8 bases sitting between them. In germline, CDR1 is LGHNT, CDR2 FRNRAP. This clone was recorded a few times. Antigen unknown. Tumor tissue was taken before any definitive surgery or chemotherapy was given. Only in-frame clones appear in the TCRdb table, and some are missing; sequencing was by immunoSEQ multiplex PCR. The table shows 7,500 to 10,000 clones, with about 64% occurring only once. This clonotype originated in a human donor with high-grade serous ovarian cancer. The specimen was tumor tissue. This chain connects TRBV12-5 to TRBJ2-3; the D is unclear. This CDR3 is CASGSTYDTQYF. CDR3 coding DNA: TGTGCTAGTGGTTCGACTTACGATACGCAGTATTTT.